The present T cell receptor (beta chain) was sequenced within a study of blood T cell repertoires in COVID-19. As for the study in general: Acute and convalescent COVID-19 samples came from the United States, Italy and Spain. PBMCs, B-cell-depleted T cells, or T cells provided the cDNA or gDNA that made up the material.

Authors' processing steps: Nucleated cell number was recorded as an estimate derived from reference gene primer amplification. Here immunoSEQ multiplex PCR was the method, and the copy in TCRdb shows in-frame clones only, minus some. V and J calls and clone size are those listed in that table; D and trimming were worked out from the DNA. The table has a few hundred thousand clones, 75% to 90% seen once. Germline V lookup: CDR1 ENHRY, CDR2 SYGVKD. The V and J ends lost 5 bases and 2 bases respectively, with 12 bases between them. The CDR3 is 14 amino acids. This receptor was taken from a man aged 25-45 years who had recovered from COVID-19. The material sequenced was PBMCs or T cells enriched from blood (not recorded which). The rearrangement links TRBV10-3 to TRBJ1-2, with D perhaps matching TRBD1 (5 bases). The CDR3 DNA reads TGTGCCATCAGTTCGCAGGGAGGAAACTATGGCTACACCTTC. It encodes CAISSQGGNYGYTF.